This T cell receptor (beta chain) appears in the sequencing data of a study of T cells in Graves' hyperthyroidism and ophthalmopathy. This clonotype was counted ten times or more. Antigen: not known. Researchers took RNA transcripts and amplified the TCR beta CDR3 regions from them. The HTBI primer set was used in a first-round RT-PCR of the TCR CDR3. TCRdb re-called the multiplex PCR reads through MiXCR, storing one row per CDR3 protein. Found here are a few hundred thousand distinct CDR3 sequences, 15% to 19% of them singletons; the top ten hold around 7.5%. V lost 4 bases to trimming and J lost 0 bases; unmatched junction nucleotides: 3. The CDR3 has 15 residues. Germline V gene sequence: CDR1 SGHRS, CDR2 YFSETQ. Study-wide points: Most thyroid clonotypes with frequency above 0.001 were detected in blood.

Hyperthyroidism patients were newly diagnosed, had disease duration under 2 months, and were aged 18 to 65 years. This chain joins TRBV5-1 and TRBJ1-1; 10 nucleotides agree with TRBD1. The TCR was taken from a woman in her twenties or thirties with Graves' hyperthyroidism. The sample was blood. This CDR3 reads CASSGGQGLNTEAFF. Written as DNA, the CDR3 is TGCGCCAGCAGCGGGGGACAGGGGCTGAACACTGAAGCTTTCTTT.